These T cell receptor beta chains were read from a single sample in a study of blood T cell repertoires in COVID-19. Assay used: immunoSEQ multiplex PCR; TCRdb lists only in-frame clones, some missing. Here the sample spans about 390,000 clones, approximately 87% being singletons. The sequenced sample consisted of PBMCs or T cells enriched from blood (not recorded which). The origin of the receptors is a woman aged 45 to 65 who had recovered from COVID-19. Both conserved end residues are part of each CDR3. The D gene is left open where the match is weak.

J: TRBJ2-1; V: TRBV5-1; D: TRBD2; CDR3: CASSLVSGGAVEQFF
J: TRBJ1-2; V: TRBV27; D: -; CDR3: CASSLEGRGYGYTF
J: TRBJ2-7; V: TRBV7-8; D: -; CDR3: CASASDGNSYEQYF
J: TRBJ1-2; V: TRBV7-9; D: -; CDR3: CASSGTSGQSLSGYTF
J: TRBJ2-7; V: TRBV30; D: -; CDR3: CAWSDGYGFEQYF
J: TRBJ1-6; V: TRBV4-3; D: TRBD1; CDR3: CASSQVLGQGSSYNSPLHF
J: TRBJ2-3; V: TRBV28; D: TRBD2; CDR3: CASTPSGGGRDTQYF
J: TRBJ1-2; V: TRBV19; D: TRBD1; CDR3: CASSTRTGALNYGYTF
J: TRBJ1-2; V: TRBV5-6; D: -; CDR3: CASSLDLVAGAVYGYTF
J: TRBJ2-1; V: TRBV11-3; D: -; CDR3: CASSLQDSHNEQFF
J: TRBJ1-2; V: TRBV5-4; D: TRBD1; CDR3: CASSNTGEDYGYTF